This T cell receptor beta chain was retrieved from a study of cytomegalovirus exposure and HLA in healthy donors. Study-wide context: The 600 to 800 first-cohort repertoires shared a platform with the approximately 130 validation repertoires, as reported in a later analysis.

The donors were in the approximately 120-subject validation cohort, distinct from the approximately 700-subject first cohort. The CDR3 runs 15 residues. The germline V and J ends were trimmed by 1 base and 5 bases, with 14 bases remaining between them. CDR1 and CDR2 (germline): SEHNR, FQNEAQ (reference sequence). Points on this clone: Antigen specificity is unknown.

Study-wide results and limits: TCR clusters originating in the first cohort tended to co-occur in the roughly 110 validation repertoires, according to a later analysis. It was 160 or so TCR beta chains that were listed as cytomegalovirus-associated.

Here immunoSEQ multiplex PCR was the method, and the copy in TCRdb shows in-frame clones only, minus some. The data hold hundreds of thousands of clones, with approximately 86% observed a single time. This receptor was obtained from a woman aged 25 to 39 in good health and CMV-seropositive. Input material: PBMCs. V gene TRBV7-9 combines with J gene TRBJ2-5, with D perhaps TRBD2 (5 bases). CDR3 DNA sequence: TGTGCCAGCAGCTTAGGATACCCCTCGGGGGAGACCCAGTACTTC. It translates to CASSLGYPSGETQYF.